Following are 8 T cell receptor beta chains from one sample sequenced in a study of sequential checkpoint blockade in melanoma. Stated treatment: randomized to nivolumab then ipilimumab (arm A) or the reverse (arm B). Profiled with immunoSEQ multiplex PCR; TCRdb holds only in-frame clones, not every one. The table shows roughly 23,000 clones, with around 65% occurring only once. The input for sequencing was CD8+ T cells sorted from blood (inferred from file names), taken from a patient given nivolumab and ipilimumab in sequence. Receptors were obtained from a human donor with melanoma.

This clone showed up just once. The chain uses TRBV28 and TRBJ1-5; D remains unclear. Germline CDR1 is MDHEN and CDR2 is SYDVKM. CDR3 size: 15 residues. The V end was cut by 3 bases, the J end by 4 bases, with 13 bases between. CDR3: CASSFSVGGNQPQHF. As DNA, the CDR3 is TGTGCCAGCAGTTTTTCTGTGGGAGGGAATCAGCCCCAGCATTTT.

This clone came up a few times. Relative to the germline gene, one junction end is altered; a read error may explain this. V gene TRBV19 combines with J gene TRBJ2-7, with 11 bases fitting TRBD1. Germline V gene data show CDR1 as LNHDA and CDR2 as SQIVND (reference sequence). The CDR3 extends over 12 amino acids. Here the CDR3 DNA reads TGTGCCAGTGGTGGACAGGGGGCGACGACGCACTTC. Encoded protein: CASGGQGATTHF.

J is TRBJ2-3 and V is TRBV2, with 7 bases matching TRBD1. CDR1 is SNHLY and CDR2 is FYNNEI in the germline V gene. With V trimmed by 7 bases and J by 7 bases, 14 bases remained unmatched. The CDR3 runs to 15 residues. The CDR3 DNA follows: TGTGCCAGCAAGGTTCCGGGACAGAATTCGAATACGCAGTATTTT. This translates into CASKVPGQNSNTQYF. Using reference TRBV2 and TRBJ2-3 for the parts outside the CDR3, the full variable domain is EPEVTQTPSHQVTQMGQEVILRCVPISNHLYFYWYRQILGQKVEFLVSFYNNEISEKSEIFDDQFSVERPDGSNFTLKIRSTKLEDSAMYFCASKVPGQNSNTQYFGPGTRLTVL.

The V gene is TRBV18, the J gene TRBJ2-7; the match to TRBD1 covers 8 bases. The V gene end was trimmed by 3 bases and the J gene end by 5 bases; junction bases not matched to a gene: 3. The CDR3 spans 13 residues. The germline V gene encodes CDR1 KGHSH and CDR2 LQKENI. The CDR3 DNA reads as TGTGCCAGCTCACCGGGGACAGGAAACGAGCAGTACTTC. Protein sequence: CASSPGTGNEQYF.

This clone was seen a handful of times. The rearrangement uses TRBV29-1 and TRBJ2-6; D is undetermined. Trimming took off 5 bases at V and 0 bases at J, with 11 bases between the two ends. The CDR3 is made up of 15 amino acids. Germline V gene data show CDR1 as SQVTM and CDR2 as ANQGSEA. CDR3 sequence (DNA): TGCAGCGTTATCTCAGGAAGCTCTGGGGCCAACGTCCTGACTTTC. It specifies CSVISGSSGANVLTF.

The chain is built from TRBV4-3 and TRBJ1-5; the D gene is possibly TRBD1 (6 bases). Trimming left V 0 bases short and J 3 bases short, with 9 bases between. Germline-derived CDR1 and CDR2 are LGHNA and YSLEER. The CDR3 extends over 15 amino acids. CDR3 DNA sequence: TGCGCCAGCAGCCAAGATCCAGGGGCCAATCAGCCCCAGCATTTT. Translated, it gives CASSQDPGANQPQHF.

This clone appeared a few times. This chain links TRBV7-2 with TRBJ2-7, with D perhaps matching TRBD2 (5 bases). The germline V gene has CDR1 SGHTA and CDR2 FQGNSA. The CDR3 has 12 amino acids. V was cut by 4 bases and J by 3 bases, with 7 bases left in between. In nucleotides, the CDR3 is TGTGCCAGCAGCTCTACTAGCTACGAGCAGTACTTC. Translating it yields CASSSTSYEQYF.

This CDR3 is CASIGRHNEKLFF. The CDR3 nucleotides are TGTGCCAGTATTGGCAGGCATAATGAAAAACTGTTTTTT. The chain carries TRBV19 and TRBJ1-4; no firm D call. CDR1 is LNHDA, CDR2 SQIVND, per germline (reference sequence). CDR3 length equals 13 residues. The V and J ends lost 7 bases and 4 bases respectively, with 10 bases between them.